These 26 T cell receptor beta chains originate from one sample sequenced in a study of cytomegalovirus exposure and HLA in healthy donors. Vbeta (60) and Jbeta (13) primers were used in the PCR. Clones were read by immunoSEQ multiplex PCR, and TCRdb kept only the in-frame ones, dropping some. The data show roughly 140,000 clones, approximately 79% seen once. Sample: PBMCs. These receptor sequences come from a woman in her 30s in good health and CMV-seronegative.

This clone has more than one count but fewer than ten. The chain combines TRBV2 with TRBJ1-6; 9 nucleotides agree with TRBD1. In germline, CDR1 is SNHLY, CDR2 FYNNEI. After removal of 7 bases from V and 7 bases from J, the junction contained 8 bases not matched to a gene. This CDR3 is 15 amino acids long. The DNA of the CDR3 is TGTGCCAGCACACAGGGGGCGTTAAGAAATTCACCCCTCCACTTT. It specifies CASTQGALRNSPLHF.

V is TRBV7-3 and J is TRBJ2-5; the D gene is possibly TRBD1 (6 bases). CDR3 length equals 13 residues. Between the trimmed V and J ends, which lost 5 bases and 3 bases, there was a span of 10 bases. Germline V CDR1 and CDR2: SGHTA, FQGTGA. CDR3 coding DNA: TGTGCCAGCAGCCCCCGGACAGAAGAGACCCAGTACTTC. Its translation: CASSPRTEETQYF.

The J gene is TRBJ2-1, the V gene TRBV7-3, with 9 bases matching TRBD2. Per the germline V gene, CDR1 is SGHTA and CDR2 is FQGTGA. Losses at the gene ends were 6 bases for V and 7 bases for J; bases not matched to a gene: 10. This CDR3 is 15 amino acids long. The CDR3: CASRKGAGGHNEQFF. The DNA of the CDR3 is TGTGCCAGCAGAAAAGGGGCGGGGGGGCATAATGAGCAGTTCTTC.

This rearrangement joins TRBV10-3 to TRBJ1-2, with TRBD1 matching 7 bases. CDR3 length: 18 amino acids. The V gene's germline CDR1 is ENHRY and CDR2 SYGVKD. The trim removed 0 bases at V and 8 bases at J, leaving 18 bases unmatched. The CDR3, as DNA: TGTGCCATCAGTGAGTCGAGGCTAGTGAAAAAGGGGGCAGGCGGCTACACCTTC. This codes for CAISESRLVKKGAGGYTF.

The table lists this clone with a few counts. The chain carries TRBV9 and TRBJ1-1; D call uncertain. The V end was cut by 1 base, the J end by 6 bases, with 13 bases between. From germline, CDR1 is SGDLS and CDR2 YYNGEE. The CDR3 has 14 amino acids. The CDR3 DNA sequence: TGTGCCAGCAGCGTACGGCCCGGAGGCCCTGAAGCTTTCTTT. It yields the protein CASSVRPGGPEAFF.

The table lists this clone with a few counts. The gene calls are TRBV18 and TRBJ2-3; 8 bases line up with TRBD1. The V gene's germline CDR1 is KGHSH and CDR2 LQKENI. This CDR3 has 15 residues. V trimming: 5 bases; J trimming: 4 bases; junction bases outside the gene matches: 8. The CDR3 coding sequence is TGTGCCAGCTCATCACTTCAGGGGGCAGCAGATACGCAGTATTTT. Protein sequence: CASSSLQGAADTQYF.

This chain links TRBV29-1 with TRBJ2-1; 9 bases map to TRBD2. Looked up from germline, CDR1 is SQVTM and CDR2 is ANQGSEA. Losses at the gene ends were 2 bases for V and 5 bases for J; bases not matched to a gene: 7. The CDR3 extends over 15 amino acids. Here the CDR3 DNA reads TGCAGCGTTGAATCGCGCGGGGGGGGAGACAATGAGCAGTTCTTC. This encodes CSVESRGGGDNEQFF.

The chain joins TRBV11-1 to TRBJ2-3; 8 bases map to TRBD2. CDR1 SGHAT and CDR2 FQDESV come from the germline V gene (reference sequence). Trimming at V came to 7 bases and at J to 0 bases, leaving 6 bases not matched to a gene. The CDR3 totals 15 residues. For the CDR3, the DNA is TGTGCCAGCACCCCCGGGACTAGAAGCACAGATACGCAGTATTTT. Its protein product is CASTPGTRSTDTQYF.

V gene TRBV7-3 combines with J gene TRBJ2-7, with TRBD2 matching 7 bases. CDR1 and CDR2 (germline): SGHTA, FQGTGA. The CDR3 extends over 14 amino acids. The ends lost 5 bases at V and 4 bases at J; junction bases unmatched: 8. The CDR3, as DNA: TGTGCCAGCAGCCTCGATGGTAGCGGGTACGAGCAGTACTTC. It yields the protein CASSLDGSGYEQYF.

This clone is a singleton in its sample. This chain joins TRBV6-5 and TRBJ2-2, with 7 bases matching TRBD1. V lost 6 bases, J lost 1 base, and 5 bases stayed unmatched. Germline CDR1 and CDR2: MNHEY and SVGAGI. The CDR3 has 15 amino acids. CDR3 in amino acids: CASRPDRVNTGELFF. The CDR3 DNA is TGTGCCAGCAGACCCGACAGGGTGAACACCGGGGAGCTGTTTTTT.

The J gene is TRBJ2-1, the V gene TRBV29-1; 8 bases are a match to TRBD1. This CDR3 has 14 residues. Looked up from germline, CDR1 is SQVTM and CDR2 is ANQGSEA. V was pared by 7 bases and J by 5 bases, with 10 bases of the junction left unmatched. The CDR3 nucleotides are TGCAGCGCCCTGGCCAGGGGGCGGGACAATGAGCAGTTCTTC. Amino acid sequence: CSALARGRDNEQFF.

The chain combines TRBV9 with TRBJ2-3; 8 bases map to TRBD1. CDR3 length: 15 residues. Germline V gene sequence: CDR1 SGDLS, CDR2 YYNGEE. The junction had 11 bases not matched to a gene; V was cut back by 3 bases and J by 8 bases. The CDR3 DNA follows: TGTGCCAGCAGCGAGACAGGGGATGGGGTGGCTACGCAGTATTTT. The encoded protein is CASSETGDGVATQYF.

V is TRBV2 and J is TRBJ2-2; D is perhaps TRBD1 (5 bases). The CDR3 has 13 residues. Trimming removed 5 bases from V and 2 bases from J, with 6 bases in between. Germline loops: CDR1 SNHLY, CDR2 FYNNEI. The CDR3 spells CASSRTNTGELFF. CDR3 in DNA: TGTGCCAGCAGTCGGACAAACACCGGGGAGCTGTTTTTT.

The CDR3 spells CASSPQSAGGQETQYF. Here the CDR3 DNA reads TGTGCCAGCAGTCCTCAGTCGGCGGGGGGGCAAGAGACCCAGTACTTC. The V call is TRBV6-6, the J call TRBJ2-5, with TRBD2 matching over 9 bases. The CDR3 is made up of 16 amino acids. The ends lost 5 bases at V and 2 bases at J; junction bases unmatched: 9. Germline V gene sequence: CDR1 MNHNY, CDR2 SVGAGI (reference sequence).

J is TRBJ2-7 and V is TRBV28, with 7 nucleotides matching TRBD1. The CDR3 has 16 amino acids. The V gene's germline CDR1 is MDHEN and CDR2 SYDVKM. The V and J ends lost 2 bases and 0 bases, in that order; junction bases with no gene match: 7. The CDR3 bases are TGTGCCAGCAGTTTAGCCGGGACAGCGAACTCCTACGAGCAGTACTTC. Translating gives CASSLAGTANSYEQYF.

In this sample, this clone turned up once. This chain joins TRBV25-1 and TRBJ1-1; maybe TRBD1 (5 bases). The V end lost 1 base, the J end lost 1 base, and 10 bases lay between the germline ends. The CDR3 contains 15 residues. Germline assignment: CDR1 MGHDK and CDR2 SYGVNS. The CDR3 DNA is TGTGCCAGCAGTGAATCTCGGGGGTCGAACACTGAAGCTTTCTTT. Encoded protein: CASSESRGSNTEAFF.

The V call is TRBV2, the J call TRBJ1-3, with D unclear. Germline V lookup: CDR1 SNHLY, CDR2 FYNNEI. There are 14 residues in the CDR3. V shed 5 bases and J shed 0 bases, with 8 bases lying between them. DNA for the CDR3: TGTGCCAGCAGTTACGGGAGCTCTGGAAACACCATATATTTT. It is translated as CASSYGSSGNTIYF.

This CDR3 is CASSKQEFTDTQYF. DNA of the CDR3: TGTGCCAGCAGCAAACAAGAATTCACAGATACGCAGTATTTT. V is TRBV28 and J is TRBJ2-3, with D hard to call. V was clipped by 6 bases and J by 2 bases, with 12 bases between them. The germline CDR1 and CDR2 sequences are MDHEN and SYDVKM. This CDR3 region has 14 residues. Full variable domain (missing parts from reference TRBV28 and TRBJ2-3): DVKVTQSSRYLVKRTGEKVFLECVQDMDHENMFWYRQDPGLGLRLIYFSYDVKMKEKGDIPEGYSVSREKKERFSLILESASTNQTSMYLCASSKQEFTDTQYFGPGTRLTVL.

The chain uses TRBV6-9 and TRBJ1-5; 9 nucleotides align to TRBD1. Trimming cost V 2 bases and J 2 bases; bases outside gene matches: 4. This CDR3 has 16 amino acids. Germline V gene data show CDR1 as MNHGY and CDR2 as SVAAGI. CDR3 amino acids: CASSYGDRVGNQPQHF. The CDR3 DNA is TGTGCCAGCAGTTATGGGGACAGGGTTGGCAATCAGCCCCAGCATTTT.

The rearrangement joins TRBV7-3 to TRBJ1-2; TRBD1 matches 7 bases. V shed 2 bases and J 2 bases; nucleotides not matched to a gene: 8. CDR1 SGHTA and CDR2 FQGTGA come from the germline V gene. The CDR3 is 16 amino acids. DNA for the CDR3: TGTGCCAGCAGCTTACGGTCAGGGGGGCTCAACTATGGCTACACCTTC. This gives the protein CASSLRSGGLNYGYTF.

As concerns this clone: At one end, the junction sequence differs from germline, possibly due to a read error. This chain connects TRBV7-9 to TRBJ1-1, with a tentative D call TRBD1 (5 bases). CDR1 is SEHNR, CDR2 FQNEAQ, per germline (reference sequence). The CDR3 has 13 amino acids. DNA of the CDR3: TGTGCCAGCGGAGACAGCATGAAGACTGAAGCTTTCTTT. Protein sequence: CASGDSMKTEAFF. Together with reference TRBV7-9 and TRBJ1-1, the CDR3 gives the full variable domain: DTGVSQNPRHKITKRGQNVTFRCDPISEHNRLYWYRQTLGQGPEFLTYFQNEAQLEKSRLLSDRFSAERPKGSFSTLEIQRTEQGDSAMYLCASGDSMKTEAFFGQGTRLTVV.

The chain uses TRBV2 and TRBJ1-1; possibly TRBD1 for D (5 bases). Germline CDR1 SNHLY, CDR2 FYNNEI. The CDR3 covers 12 residues. Trimming pared 8 bases from V and 6 bases from J, leaving 13 bases between. This chain's CDR3 is CASHQGNPEAFF. For the CDR3, the DNA is TGTGCCAGCCATCAGGGTAACCCTGAAGCTTTCTTT. The whole variable domain, remainder taken from reference TRBV2 and TRBJ1-1, is EPEVTQTPSHQVTQMGQEVILRCVPISNHLYFYWYRQILGQKVEFLVSFYNNEISEKSEIFDDQFSVERPDGSNFTLKIRSTKLEDSAMYFCASHQGNPEAFFGQGTRLTVV.

The chain couples TRBV6-1 to TRBJ1-5, with 9 positions matching TRBD1. Germline loops: CDR1 MNHNS, CDR2 SASEGT. There are 16 residues in the CDR3. V shed 3 bases, J shed 3 bases, and the junction held 6 bases outside the gene matches. CDR3 amino acids: CASSDPGQGDNQPQHF. Written as DNA, the CDR3 is TGTGCCAGCAGTGACCCGGGACAGGGAGACAATCAGCCCCAGCATTTT.

V gene TRBV5-5 combines with J gene TRBJ1-1, with D hard to call. Trimming stripped 0 bases from V and 1 base from J, with 10 bases between. Germline CDR1 and CDR2: SGHKS and YYEKEE (reference sequence). The CDR3 has 15 amino acids. CDR3 region: CASSLVVIRNTEAFF. CDR3 DNA sequence: TGTGCCAGCAGCTTGGTAGTTATTAGGAACACTGAAGCTTTCTTT.

The V gene is TRBV27, the J gene TRBJ2-1; TRBD1 might be the D (5 bases). The CDR3 has 15 residues. Germline loops: CDR1 MNHEY, CDR2 SMNVEV (reference sequence). Trimming stripped 2 bases from V and 1 base from J, with 9 bases between. The CDR3 region is CASSLKQGSYNEQFF. The CDR3 DNA is TGTGCCAGCAGTTTAAAGCAGGGTTCCTACAATGAGCAGTTCTTC.

The rearrangement joins TRBV7-9 to TRBJ2-7; D possibly corresponds to TRBD2 (5 bases). This CDR3 spans 13 amino acids. Germline V lookup: CDR1 SEHNR, CDR2 FQNEAQ (reference sequence). V was pared by 5 bases and J by 0 bases, with 8 bases between. CDR3 in DNA: TGTGCCAGCAGCGAGGGTACCTCCTACGAGCAGTACTTC. Protein sequence: CASSEGTSYEQYF.